A selection of T cell receptor beta chains follows, all from one sample in a study of response to subunit inactivated influenza vaccine. TCRdb processed the RT-PCR reads anew with MiXCR; each CDR3 protein has one entry. The table lists hundreds of thousands of distinct CDR3 sequences, around 25% of them singletons. Sequencing used CD4+ T cells sorted from PBMCs, obtained 5 days after vaccination. These receptors all come from a middle-aged man who received an inactivated influenza vaccine. CDR3s leave out the opening cysteine and the closing phenylalanine or tryptophan. Fields, in order: V gene, J gene, CDR3 length, CDR3 protein.

v_gene: TRBV25-1
j_gene: TRBJ2-1
len: 11
CDR3aa: ASSQDGYNEQF

v_gene: TRBV3-1
j_gene: TRBJ2-4
len: 13
CDR3aa: ASSQERILKNIQY

v_gene: TRBV5-6
j_gene: TRBJ2-6
len: 13
CDR3aa: ASSWTGSGANVLT

v_gene: TRBV7-9
j_gene: TRBJ1-2
len: 10
CDR3aa: ASSPMLTLYT

v_gene: TRBV18
j_gene: TRBJ1-5
len: 13
CDR3aa: ASSPVNRGNQPQH

v_gene: TRBV5-1
j_gene: TRBJ2-7
len: 13
CDR3aa: ASSNRDTGSYEQY

v_gene: TRBV5-1
j_gene: TRBJ2-7
len: 13
CDR3aa: ASSFLRDSPYEQY

v_gene: TRBV4-1
j_gene: TRBJ1-2
len: 15
CDR3aa: ASSRGGDRGFLGGYT

v_gene: TRBV2
j_gene: TRBJ2-1
len: 16
CDR3aa: ASRPGLLGLAGDNEQF

v_gene: TRBV29-1
j_gene: TRBJ2-7
len: 12
CDR3aa: SVQRDRDPYEQY

v_gene: TRBV12-3/TRBV12-4
j_gene: TRBJ2-4
len: 10
CDR3aa: ASSSRENIQY

v_gene: TRBV27
j_gene: TRBJ1-1
len: 12
CDR3aa: ASSKGTANTEAF

v_gene: TRBV6-2/TRBV6-3
j_gene: TRBJ2-4
len: 14
CDR3aa: ASSDGIYLAKNIQY

v_gene: TRBV6-1
j_gene: TRBJ2-1
len: 15
CDR3aa: ASSITSGRGRHNEQF

v_gene: TRBV7-9
j_gene: TRBJ1-6
len: 14
CDR3aa: ASSFHRDRGGSPLH

v_gene: TRBV7-9
j_gene: TRBJ1-5
len: 11
CDR3aa: ASSRQGFQPQH

v_gene: TRBV7-3
j_gene: TRBJ2-3
len: 13
CDR3aa: ASSLRASGIDTQY